Sequencing of this T cell receptor beta chain was carried out in a study of cytomegalovirus exposure and HLA in healthy donors. The PCR used 60 Vbeta and 13 Jbeta primers. Original analysis: Later, an analysis found about 80 million unique TCR beta chains, and roughly 9.9 million of these were shared. Libraries were prepared by immunoSEQ multiplex PCR; TCRdb keeps only in-frame clonotypes and omits some of them. V and J calls and clone size come straight from that table; D and trimming were deduced from the DNA. The sample has around 40,000 clones, about two thirds seen once. Germline lookup yields CDR1 SQVTM and CDR2 ANQGSEA. This CDR3 comprises 13 residues. V shed 3 bases, J shed 2 bases, and the junction held 1 base outside the gene matches. This clone was seen just once. Its antigen remains unknown. Study results and limitations: In a later analysis, TCR beta V- and J-gene trimming was associated with a missense DCLRE1C variant. The authors later found HLA-associated TCR beta chains more clonally expanded than equally common others.

Input material: PBMCs. The receptor's source is a woman aged 25 to 39 in good health and CMV-seronegative. The chain uses TRBV29-1 and TRBJ2-3; TRBD1 matches 8 bases. The CDR3, as DNA: TGCAGCGTTGAGACAGGGGTCACAGATACGCAGTATTTT. It is translated as CSVETGVTDTQYF.